This record covers a single T cell receptor beta chain. The data derive from a study of sequential checkpoint blockade in melanoma. Treatment meaning: randomized to nivolumab then ipilimumab (arm A) or the reverse (arm B). The data were produced by immunoSEQ multiplex PCR, yet TCRdb's version contains in-frame clones alone and is incomplete. The sample carries under 3,000 clones, about 25% recorded once. The germline V gene has CDR1 MNHGY and CDR2 SAAAGT. The V end lost 6 bases, the J end lost 7 bases, and 12 bases lay between the germline ends. The CDR3 length is 12 residues. The starting material was tumor tissue (inferred from file names), obtained from a patient given nivolumab and ipilimumab in sequence. The gene calls are TRBV6-8 and TRBJ1-2; a weak D match, TRBD1 (6 bases). The sequence was collected from a human donor with melanoma. The DNA for the CDR3 is TGTGCCAGCAGCCCGGACAGCCTTGGCTACACCTTC. Its protein product is CASSPDSLGYTF.